A single sample is the source of the 16 T cell receptor beta chains below, sequenced in a study of cytomegalovirus exposure and HLA in healthy donors. Repertoires were generated with immunoSEQ multiplex PCR, while TCRdb's copy carries only in-frame clones and drops some. This sample has 120,000 to 150,000 clones, with about 89% found just once. What was sequenced was PBMCs. These receptors were taken from a woman under 30 in good health and CMV-seropositive.

V is TRBV2 and J is TRBJ2-1; 11 nucleotides align to TRBD2. Trimming removed 9 bases from V and 7 bases from J; junction bases left unmatched: 11. This CDR3 comprises 15 residues. Per germline, CDR1 SNHLY and CDR2 FYNNEI. The CDR3 reads CASEIAGGSMNEQFF. The CDR3 DNA follows: TGTGCCAGTGAAATAGCGGGAGGGTCTATGAATGAGCAGTTCTTC.

The chain carries TRBV11-3 and TRBJ2-1; 13 positions agree with TRBD2. CDR1 is SGHNT and CDR2 is YENEEA in the germline V gene. This CDR3 comprises 18 residues. V dropped 2 bases and J dropped 1; count of bases not matched to a gene: 5. In nucleotides, the CDR3 is TGTGCCAGCAGCTTAAACTTACTAGCGGGAGGGTCCTACAATGAGCAGTTCTTC. Its translation: CASSLNLLAGGSYNEQFF.

This sequence joins TRBV7-9 and TRBJ2-3; D possibly corresponds to TRBD2 (5 bases). Per germline, CDR1 SEHNR and CDR2 FQNEAQ (reference sequence). The CDR3 covers 16 residues. The V end lost 0 bases, the J end lost 0 bases, and 10 bases lay between the germline ends. Here the CDR3 reads CASSLAVSVSTDTQYF. The CDR3 bases are TGTGCCAGCAGCTTAGCGGTTAGCGTAAGCACAGATACGCAGTATTTT.

This CDR3 reads CASSLRGEQYF. CDR3 nucleotides: TGCGCCAGCAGCTTAAGAGGCGAGCAGTACTTC. The chain combines TRBV5-1 with TRBJ2-7; no clear D. CDR3 length equals 11 residues. The V end lost 2 bases, the J end lost 6 bases, and 6 bases lay between the germline ends. In germline, CDR1 is SGHRS, CDR2 YFSETQ.

The chain carries TRBV7-6 and TRBJ1-1; 7 positions match TRBD1. Looked up from germline, CDR1 is SGHVS and CDR2 is FNYEAQ. The CDR3 totals 15 residues. J gave up 8 bases and V 5 bases, and 14 bases lay outside the gene matches. The CDR3 protein is CASSQMRGGIREAFF. The CDR3 bases are TGTGCCAGCAGCCAGATGAGAGGGGGCATCAGGGAAGCTTTCTTT.

The V call is TRBV11-2, the J call TRBJ2-3; 15 bases map to TRBD2. With V trimmed by 5 bases and J by 2 bases, 2 bases remained unmatched. This CDR3 has 16 residues. Germline V gene data show CDR1 as SGHAT and CDR2 as FQNNGV. CDR3: CASSRTSGRATDTQYF. The CDR3 DNA reads TGTGCCAGCAGCCGGACTAGCGGGAGGGCCACAGATACGCAGTATTTT. The variable domain in full, completed from reference TRBV11-2 and TRBJ2-3, reads EAGVAQSPRYKIIEKRQSVAFWCNPISGHATLYWYQQILGQGPKLLIQFQNNGVVDDSQLPKDRFSAERLKGVDSTLKIQPAKLEDSAVYLCASSRTSGRATDTQYFGPGTRLTVL.

The genes are TRBV5-1 and TRBJ1-5; possible D gene TRBD1, 6 bases. V lost 0 bases and J lost 5, with 9 bases in between. Germline V lookup: CDR1 SGHRS, CDR2 YFSETQ. This CDR3 has 14 amino acids. CDR3 region: CASSLGGLDQPQHF. CDR3 coding DNA: TGCGCCAGCAGCTTGGGGGGGCTGGATCAGCCCCAGCATTTT.

J is TRBJ1-4 and V is TRBV28; TRBD1 matches at 12 bases. CDR3 length: 18 amino acids. CDR1 and CDR2 from the germline V gene are MDHEN and SYDVKM. Trimming took 2 bases from V and 7 from J; bases not matched to a gene: 11. CDR3 bases: TGTGCCAGCAGTTTAAAATGGGACAGGGGGCGCCGGGGTGAAAAACTGTTTTTT. Translating gives CASSLKWDRGRRGEKLFF.

This clone has only one observation. The chain is built from TRBV28 and TRBJ2-4, with D tentatively TRBD1 (6 bases). The CDR3 is made up of 17 amino acids. The V and J ends lost 4 bases and 0 bases respectively, with 16 bases between them. Germline loops: CDR1 MDHEN, CDR2 SYDVKM. As DNA, the CDR3 is TGTGCCAGCAGTTGGGAACAGGGAATCTTAGCCAAAAACATTCAGTACTTC. It encodes CASSWEQGILAKNIQYF.

V gene TRBV2 combines with J gene TRBJ2-2; weak D call: TRBD2 (6 bases). The CDR3 sequence is 15 residues long. Between the trimmed V and J ends, which lost 6 bases and 5 bases, there was a span of 16 bases. CDR1 is SNHLY, CDR2 FYNNEI, per germline. The chain's CDR3 is CASRGLIRETGELFF. Here the CDR3 DNA reads TGTGCCAGCAGAGGACTCATCCGGGAGACCGGGGAGCTGTTTTTT.

The chain has TRBV4-1 and TRBJ1-2, with 8 positions matching TRBD1. There are 14 residues in the CDR3. The V gene's germline CDR1 is MGHRA and CDR2 YSYEKL. V lost 0 bases to trimming and J lost 8 bases; unmatched junction nucleotides: 5. The CDR3 bases are TGCGCCAGCAGCCAAGATCAGGGGGCGACCGGCTACACCTTC. This codes for CASSQDQGATGYTF.

The rearrangement joins TRBV5-8 to TRBJ2-3; a weak D match, TRBD1 (5 bases). This CDR3 comprises 16 residues. Germline CDR1 is SGHTS and CDR2 is YDEGEE. Trimming removed 2 bases at V and 0 bases at J, with 13 bases between. CDR3 coding DNA: TGTGCCAGCAGCTTTGGCATAGGGGAAAGCACAGATACGCAGTATTTT. Encoded protein: CASSFGIGESTDTQYF.

This clone was counted only a few times. The V and J genes are TRBV5-6 and TRBJ2-2; D gene uncertain. V was trimmed by 2 bases and J by 7 bases, leaving 3 bases between them. The CDR3 totals 11 residues. CDR1 is SGHDT, CDR2 YYEEEE, per germline. The CDR3 region has the DNA TGTGCCAGCAGCTTCGTCGGGGAGCTGTTTTTT. Its protein product is CASSFVGELFF.

The gene calls are TRBV4-3 and TRBJ1-2, with 7 bases that match TRBD1. The V gene end was trimmed by 4 bases and the J gene end by 5 bases; junction bases not matched to a gene: 7. The CDR3 is 14 residues long. Germline V lookup: CDR1 LGHNA, CDR2 YSLEER. The CDR3 is CASSPQTGWYGYTF. As DNA, the CDR3 is TGCGCCAGCAGCCCTCAGACAGGGTGGTATGGCTACACCTTC.

The gene calls are TRBV7-9 and TRBJ2-5; tentative D call: TRBD2 (7 bases). This CDR3 has 13 residues. CDR1 and CDR2 (germline): SEHNR, FQNEAQ (reference sequence). Trimming pared 10 bases from V and 4 bases from J, leaving 16 bases between. The CDR3 protein is CATQGRESETQYF. For the CDR3, the DNA is TGTGCCACCCAGGGGCGGGAGTCAGAGACCCAGTACTTC.

V gene TRBV7-2 combines with J gene TRBJ2-7; the match to TRBD1 covers 7 bases. Germline V gene sequence: CDR1 SGHTA, CDR2 FQGNSA. The CDR3 runs to 13 residues. The V and J ends lost 1 base and 9 bases, in that order; junction bases with no gene match: 6. CDR3 loop: CASSLDPRQGQYF. CDR3 in DNA: TGTGCCAGCAGCTTAGACCCGCGACAGGGGCAGTACTTC.